These 24 T cell receptor beta chains were all obtained from the same sample, sequenced in a study of T cell changes during pregnancy in multiple sclerosis. TCRdb's table, derived via immunoSEQ multiplex PCR, lists solely in-frame clones and lacks some. The sample lists around 19,000 clones; roughly 87% were seen once. The source material was CD8+ T cells from peripheral blood mononuclear cells, sampled after pregnancy. These receptors were obtained from a female donor in good health, enrolled as a control in a pregnancy study.

The V gene is TRBV19, the J gene TRBJ1-1; no clear D. This CDR3 comprises 12 residues. V lost 7 bases, J lost 2 bases, and 8 bases lay in between. Germline-derived CDR1 and CDR2 are LNHDA and SQIVND (reference sequence). CDR3: CASIEGNTEAFF. As DNA, the CDR3 is TGTGCCAGTATAGAGGGTAACACTGAAGCTTTCTTT.

The chain uses TRBV28 and TRBJ2-7; the match to TRBD1 covers 9 bases. Trimming at V came to 6 bases and at J to 2 bases, leaving 8 bases not matched to a gene. Germline V gene data show CDR1 as MDHEN and CDR2 as SYDVKM. The length of the CDR3 is 15 residues. The CDR3 spells CASRSRGTGTYEQYF. The CDR3 DNA follows: TGTGCCAGCAGATCCCGCGGGACAGGGACCTACGAGCAGTACTTC.

The chain recombines TRBV7-2 with TRBJ2-7, with 12 bases aligning to TRBD2. The CDR3 runs to 16 residues. The V and J ends lost 1 base and 2 bases, in that order; junction bases with no gene match: 3. CDR1 SGHTA and CDR2 FQGNSA come from the germline V gene. The CDR3, as DNA: TGTGCCAGCAGCTTAGGGTCTAGCGGGGGGGCCTACGAGCAGTACTTC. Encoded protein: CASSLGSSGGAYEQYF.

The chain is built from TRBV6-1 and TRBJ2-5, with a weak D call TRBD2 (6 bases). Trimming stripped 7 bases from V and 5 bases from J, with 11 bases between. The CDR3 runs 12 residues. Per the germline V gene, CDR1 is MNHNS and CDR2 is SASEGT. The CDR3 protein is CASKTSGETQYF. The CDR3 nucleotides read TGTGCCAGCAAGACTAGTGGGGAGACCCAGTACTTC.

CDR3 bases: TGTGCCAGCAGCTCCGGGGGAAGCTTCTACGAGCAGTACTTC. It yields the protein CASSSGGSFYEQYF. The chain uses TRBV5-6 and TRBJ2-7; possibly TRBD2 for D (6 bases). CDR3 length: 14 amino acids. The V end was cut by 3 bases, the J end by 3 bases, with 13 bases between. Germline V gene sequence: CDR1 SGHDT, CDR2 YYEEEE. Supplemented by reference TRBV5-6 and TRBJ2-7, the full variable domain reads DAGVTQSPTHLIKTRGQQVTLRCSPKSGHDTVSWYQQALGQGPQFIFQYYEEEERQRGNFPDRFSGHQFPNYSSELNVNALLLGDSALYLCASSSGGSFYEQYFGPGTRLTVT.

The gene calls are TRBV6-4 and TRBJ2-1, with 9 bases identical to TRBD2. This CDR3 has 14 amino acids. Unmatched junction bases numbered 7, after V lost 4 bases and J lost 9 bases. Germline V gives CDR1 MRHNA, CDR2 SNTAGT. This CDR3 reads CASSVAGESGEQFF. The CDR3, as DNA: TGTGCCAGCAGTGTAGCGGGGGAATCGGGTGAGCAGTTCTTC.

The count of this clone is one. The genes are TRBV27 and TRBJ2-7; D gene ambiguous. Germline V gene sequence: CDR1 MNHEY, CDR2 SMNVEV (reference sequence). With 1 base removed from V and 0 bases from J, the gap between germline ends came to 13 bases. The CDR3 is made up of 16 amino acids. CDR3 sequence reads: CASSLFAEHPSYEQYF. In DNA form, the CDR3 reads TGTGCCAGCAGTTTATTTGCCGAACACCCCTCCTACGAGCAGTACTTC.

This clone was picked up a small number of times. The chain is built from TRBV6-5 and TRBJ1-4, with D perhaps TRBD1 (6 bases). Per the germline V gene, CDR1 is MNHEY and CDR2 is SVGAGI. V was trimmed by 5 bases and J by 7 bases, leaving 14 bases between them. The CDR3 sequence is 14 residues long. The CDR3 region is CASSGGAVSEKLFF. In DNA form, the CDR3 reads TGTGCCAGCAGTGGGGGGGCAGTGAGTGAAAAACTGTTTTTT.

The V and J genes are TRBV6-6 and TRBJ2-3; TRBD1 is a possible D gene (7 bases). Looked up from germline, CDR1 is MNHNY and CDR2 is SVGAGI (reference sequence). The CDR3 loop spans 14 amino acids. Trimming left V 2 bases short and J 4 bases short, with 10 bases between. DNA of the CDR3: TGTGCCAGCAGTTACGGAGGGGGCCCAGATACGCAGTATTTT. Translating it yields CASSYGGGPDTQYF.

The DNA of the CDR3 is TGTGCCAGCAGTGAAATTTGGCTAGCGGGAGGGGATTCCTACAATGAGCAGTTCTTC. This gives the protein CASSEIWLAGGDSYNEQFF. The rearrangement uses TRBV6-1 and TRBJ2-1; the match to TRBD2 covers 12 bases. Germline CDR1 MNHNS, CDR2 SASEGT. J lost 1 base, V lost 2 bases, and 9 bases had no gene match. The CDR3 runs 19 residues.

The chain is built from TRBV28 and TRBJ2-3; 7 bases match TRBD2. V shed 5 bases, J shed 1 base, and the junction held 12 bases outside the gene matches. This CDR3 has 17 amino acids. Germline V gives CDR1 MDHEN, CDR2 SYDVKM. CDR3 nucleotides: TGTGCCAGCAGTCAAATAGCGGGTATGGGGCGCACAGATACGCAGTATTTT. Its protein product is CASSQIAGMGRTDTQYF.

This chain connects TRBV15 to TRBJ1-2; TRBD1 is a possible D gene (5 bases). Trimming left V 3 bases short and J 3 bases short, with 8 bases between. This CDR3 is 13 amino acids long. CDR1 is LNHNV, CDR2 YYDKDF, per germline (reference sequence). The CDR3 DNA reads as TGTGCCACCAGCAGCCCGGGGGACTATGGCTACACCTTC. Residues: CATSSPGDYGYTF.

This clone appeared a few times. This chain joins TRBV7-3 and TRBJ1-3, with 9 bases that match TRBD1. CDR3 length: 15 amino acids. Germline V gene lookup returns CDR1 SGHTA and CDR2 FQGTGA. V shed 5 bases and J 4 bases; nucleotides not matched to a gene: 6. The CDR3 is CASSQQGAPGNTIYF. The CDR3, as DNA: TGTGCCAGCAGCCAACAGGGGGCGCCCGGAAACACCATATATTTT.

The J gene is TRBJ1-3, the V gene TRBV7-8; D ambiguous. This CDR3 has 19 residues. CDR1 is SGHVS and CDR2 is FQNEAQ in the germline V gene. Trimming stripped 4 bases from V and 0 bases from J, with 22 bases between. The DNA of the CDR3 is TGTGCCAGCAGCTCCGTTCTCTGGGGAGACGGGAGCTCTGGAAACACCATATATTTT. This sequence encodes CASSSVLWGDGSSGNTIYF.

The V gene is TRBV9, the J gene TRBJ2-7; D gene uncertain. Trimming removed 0 bases from V and 6 bases from J, with 13 bases in between. The CDR3 is made up of 14 amino acids. Germline V CDR1 and CDR2: SGDLS, YYNGEE. The CDR3 reads CASSVAGSMGEQYF. The CDR3 nucleotides are TGTGCCAGCAGCGTAGCCGGGTCGATGGGCGAGCAGTACTTC.

The chain combines TRBV27 with TRBJ2-7; weak D call: TRBD2 (6 bases). Germline V gene sequence: CDR1 MNHEY, CDR2 SMNVEV (reference sequence). There are 15 residues in the CDR3. Trimming pared 5 bases from V and 1 base from J, leaving 15 bases between. CDR3 in DNA: TGTGCCAGCAGTCCTACGGTAGCGGCTTCCTACGAGCAGTACTTC. Encoded protein: CASSPTVAASYEQYF.

This clone was observed a single time. The chain employs TRBV5-1 and TRBJ1-1, with 10 bases fitting TRBD1. CDR3 length: 15 residues. CDR1 and CDR2 (germline): SGHRS, YFSETQ. Trimming cost V 3 bases and J 1 base; bases outside gene matches: 3. This chain's CDR3 is CASSWRTGGNTEAFF. Here the CDR3 DNA reads TGCGCCAGCAGCTGGAGGACAGGGGGGAACACTGAAGCTTTCTTT.

This chain links TRBV9 with TRBJ2-1; tentative D call: TRBD2 (6 bases). Germline-derived CDR1 and CDR2 are SGDLS and YYNGEE. CDR3 length: 14 residues. V lost 0 bases to trimming and J lost 4 bases, with 8 bases between them. The CDR3 sequence: CASSVGGTYNEQFF. The CDR3 DNA reads TGTGCCAGCAGCGTAGGTGGGACTTACAATGAGCAGTTCTTC.

The chain employs TRBV7-9 and TRBJ2-5, with TRBD1 matching 9 bases. Germline-derived CDR1 and CDR2 are SEHNR and FQNEAQ (reference sequence). Trimming at V came to 3 bases and at J to 3 bases, leaving 8 bases not matched to a gene. The CDR3 consists of 16 residues. The CDR3 sequence is CASSFELQGAEETQYF. The DNA of the CDR3 is TGTGCCAGCAGCTTTGAATTACAGGGGGCTGAAGAGACCCAGTACTTC. Combining the CDR3 with reference TRBV7-9 and TRBJ2-5 gives the whole variable domain DTGVSQNPRHKITKRGQNVTFRCDPISEHNRLYWYRQTLGQGPEFLTYFQNEAQLEKSRLLSDRFSAERPKGSFSTLEIQRTEQGDSAMYLCASSFELQGAEETQYFGPGTRLLVL.

J is TRBJ2-1 and V is TRBV6-4; TRBD2 agrees at 10 bases. Germline V CDR1 and CDR2: MRHNA, SNTAGT. The junction had 3 bases not matched to a gene; V was cut back by 0 bases and J by 4 bases. This CDR3 is 16 amino acids long. The CDR3 bases are TGTGCCAGCAGTGACTCTACTAGCGGGGATTACAATGAGCAGTTCTTC. Translated: CASSDSTSGDYNEQFF.

The chain has TRBV7-8 and TRBJ2-7, with D perhaps matching TRBD2 (6 bases). CDR3 length: 18 residues. Trimming left V 1 base short and J 5 bases short, with 24 bases between. Germline assignment: CDR1 SGHVS and CDR2 FQNEAQ. The CDR3 DNA reads as TGTGCCAGCAGCTTAGTTCCGGTAGGGTTTGGTCGCGGGGACGAGCAGTACTTC. It yields the protein CASSLVPVGFGRGDEQYF.

The J gene is TRBJ2-5, the V gene TRBV6-5; D is ambiguous. The CDR3 is made up of 14 amino acids. The V gene lost 3 bases and the J gene lost 2 bases, with 10 bases spanning the gap. Germline CDR1 reads MNHEY; CDR2 reads SVGAGI. CDR3 residues: CASSYNELQETQYF. CDR3 nucleotides: TGTGCCAGCAGTTATAACGAGCTTCAAGAGACCCAGTACTTC.

This clone has a single count. The V and J genes are TRBV19 and TRBJ1-1; possibly TRBD1 for D (6 bases). Germline V lookup: CDR1 LNHDA, CDR2 SQIVND (reference sequence). V was cut by 6 bases and J by 1 base, with 9 bases left in between. The CDR3 covers 13 residues. This CDR3 reads CASSATGNTEAFF. CDR3 sequence (DNA): TGTGCCAGTAGCGCGACAGGGAACACTGAAGCTTTCTTT.

The chain joins TRBV5-1 to TRBJ2-7, with 7 bases aligning to TRBD2. J gave up 1 base and V 7 bases, and 2 bases lay outside the gene matches. The CDR3 runs 12 residues. Germline CDR1 reads SGHRS; CDR2 reads YFSETQ. CDR3: CASAGASYEQYF. The CDR3 region has the DNA TGCGCCAGCGCGGGAGCATCCTACGAGCAGTACTTC.